Listed below are T cell receptor beta chains from one sample, sequenced in a study of blood T cell repertoires in COVID-19. Clones were read by immunoSEQ multiplex PCR, and TCRdb kept only the in-frame ones, dropping some. The sample lists some 170,000 clones, approximately 90% occurring once. Sequencing used peripheral blood. The receptor set was obtained from a woman aged 60 to 75 who had recovered from COVID-19. Each CDR3 is given with its conserved first and last residue. The order of the fields is D gene, CDR3 length, J gene, clone size, V gene, CDR3 DNA, CDR3 protein. A D gene is named only where the DNA matches it firmly. Clone size is stated in some rows and not others, as once, few, many or a class when expanded.

>-|15|TRBJ1-1|-|TRBV14
TGTGCCAGCAGCCAGACGACAGGATGGAACACTGAAGCTTTCTTT
CASSQTTGWNTEAFF
>-|14|TRBJ1-6|-|TRBV27
TGTGCCAGCAGGTCAGGGGCTCCGAATTCACCCCTCCACTTT
CASRSGAPNSPLHF
>-|13|TRBJ2-1|-|TRBV12-3/TRBV12-4
TGTGCCAGCAGGGACCCTACTAGGTTTGAGCAGTTCTTC
CASRDPTRFEQFF
>TRBD2|16|TRBJ2-5|-|TRBV5-4
TGTGCCAGCAGCTCAGGGGTTGGGACTAGCGAAGGAACCCAGTACTTC
CASSSGVGTSEGTQYF
>-|16|TRBJ1-6|-|TRBV6-5
TGTGCCAGCAGTTACTCGAGTAAGAGTCTTAATTCACCCCTCCACTTT
CASSYSSKSLNSPLHF
>-|12|TRBJ2-1|-|TRBV12-3/TRBV12-4
TGTGCCAGCAGTCGTAGCTGGAATGAGCAGTTCTTC
CASSRSWNEQFF
>-|17|TRBJ2-1|once|TRBV14
TGTGCCAGCAGCCAAGAGGCGTCCGGGGGGCCATGGAATGAGCAGTTCTTC
CASSQEASGGPWNEQFF
>-|12|TRBJ2-7|-|TRBV7-9
TGTGCCAGCAGCTTACTAGCCTACGAGCAGTACTTC
CASSLLAYEQYF
>TRBD1|14|TRBJ2-7|-|TRBV5-6
TGTGCCAGCAGCCAACGGACAGGGGGCTACGAGCAGTACTTC
CASSQRTGGYEQYF
>TRBD1|14|TRBJ2-7|-|TRBV10-3
TGTGCCATCAGTGAGCAGGCAGGGGGCAACGAGCAGTACTTC
CAISEQAGGNEQYF
>-|14|TRBJ2-7|once|TRBV28
TGTGCCAGCAGTCGGGCAGGGGTAGGCTACGAGCAGTACTTC
CASSRAGVGYEQYF
>-|14|TRBJ1-1|-|TRBV7-9
TGTGCCAGCAGCTACTCTGCCTCAAACACTGAAGCTTTCTTT
CASSYSASNTEAFF
>-|13|TRBJ1-5|few|TRBV20-1
TGCAGTGCTAGTGGCAGTAGCAATCAGCCCCAGCATTTT
CSASGSSNQPQHF
>TRBD1|14|TRBJ2-7|-|TRBV23-1
TGCGCCAGCAGTCTGGACAGGCTTCCCTACGAGCAGTACTTC
CASSLDRLPYEQYF
>-|16|TRBJ2-4|-|TRBV19
TGTGCCAGTAGTATTGGAGGGAGTTTAGCCAAAAACATTCAGTACTTC
CASSIGGSLAKNIQYF
>TRBD2|17|TRBJ2-7|few|TRBV2
TGTGCCAGCAGTGGCCGCCGGGTGGGAGCGGGATCCTACGAGCAGTACTTC
CASSGRRVGAGSYEQYF
>TRBD1|15|TRBJ2-7|-|TRBV19
TGTGCCAGTAGTACCGTGACAGGGGGGCGGTACGAGCAGTACTTC
CASSTVTGGRYEQYF
>-|14|TRBJ1-2|-|TRBV5-4
TGTGCCAGCAGCTTGGCCGCACAGAACTATGGCTACACCTTC
CASSLAAQNYGYTF
>TRBD2|15|TRBJ2-1|-|TRBV3-1/TRBV3-2
TGTGCCAGCAGCCAAGATCTTGCTAGCGGGGGTAAGAAGTTCTTC
CASSQDLASGGKKFF
>TRBD1|16|TRBJ2-3|-|TRBV18
TGTGCCAGCTCACCATTGGGACAGGCTAGCACAGATACGCAGTATTTT
CASSPLGQASTDTQYF
>TRBD1|16|TRBJ2-1|few|TRBV7-6
TGTGCCAGCAGCTTAGCTCATGGGGGGACAGGCAATGAGCAGTTCTTC
CASSLAHGGTGNEQFF
>-|13|TRBJ2-5|-|TRBV28
TGTGCAGCCAGTGGGGGCTCCCTAGAGACCCAGTACTTC
CAASGGSLETQYF
>TRBD2|17|TRBJ2-2|-|TRBV5-4
TGTGCCAGCAGCCCCGGACTAGCGGGGGGGCTCACCGGGGAGCTGTTTTTT
CASSPGLAGGLTGELFF
>TRBD1|14|TRBJ1-1|-|TRBV5-1
TGCGCCAGCACCAGGGACAGCGTGAACACTGAAGCTTTCTTT
CASTRDSVNTEAFF
>-|15|TRBJ2-2|-|TRBV9
TGTGCCAGCAGCGTAGACGGGGGGCGCGGCGGGGAGCTGTTTTTT
CASSVDGGRGGELFF
>TRBD2|14|TRBJ2-1|-|TRBV3-1/TRBV3-2
TGTGCCAGCAGCCCCCGCGGCGGGGGTAGTGAGCAGTTCTTC
CASSPRGGGSEQFF
>-|18|TRBJ1-3|-|TRBV18
TGTGCCAGCTCGCGAGGGGGTAAGGGAGCGGACTCTGGAAACACCATATATTTT
CASSRGGKGADSGNTIYF
>TRBD2|17|TRBJ2-3|-|TRBV18
TGTGCCAGCTCACCGAACCCAGCGGGGGGGACCACAGATACGCAGTATTTT
CASSPNPAGGTTDTQYF
>-|15|TRBJ2-4|-|TRBV4-1
TGCGCCAGCAGCCAAGAGTACAGGGACGGGAACATTCAGTACTTC
CASSQEYRDGNIQYF
>-|15|TRBJ2-7|once|TRBV10-3
TGTGCCATCGGCAAATCAGGGGCTAGCTCCTACGAGCAGTACTTC
CAIGKSGASSYEQYF
>TRBD2|22|TRBJ2-3|-|TRBV7-3
TGTGCCAGCAGCTTAAGGGACAAACCCGGGACTAGCGGGGGCGATGACACAGATACGCAGTATTTT
CASSLRDKPGTSGGDDTDTQYF
>-|15|TRBJ1-5|-|TRBV4-2
TGTGCCAGCAGCCAAGATTGGGCCGCGAATCAGCCCCAGCATTTT
CASSQDWAANQPQHF
>-|16|TRBJ1-2|once|TRBV15
TGTGCCACCAGCAGAGGGGACACCGCAACTGGCTATGGCTACACCTTC
CATSRGDTATGYGYTF
>-|14|TRBJ2-1|-|TRBV7-3
TGTGCCAGCAGGGGCAGGGAAACCTACAATGAGCAGTTCTTC
CASRGRETYNEQFF
>TRBD2|16|TRBJ2-5|-|TRBV5-6
TGTGCCAGCAGCGGGCCCCTAGCGGGGGTAAAAGAGACCCAGTACTTC
CASSGPLAGVKETQYF
>TRBD2|15|TRBJ2-1|-|TRBV5-1
TGCGCCAGCAGCGTGCGGGGGGACGTCTACAATGAGCAGTTCTTC
CASSVRGDVYNEQFF
>TRBD1|14|TRBJ1-5|-|TRBV28
TGTGCCAGCAGTTTAGGACAGGGGAATCAGCCCCAGCATTTT
CASSLGQGNQPQHF
>-|15|TRBJ2-2|-|TRBV2
TGTGCCAGCAGTGGGGGACAAGGCCGGACCGGGGAGCTGTTTTTT
CASSGGQGRTGELFF
>TRBD1|17|TRBJ1-1|-|TRBV28
TGTGCCAGCAGCAACCTCCGGGACAGGGGTGTAAGGGCTGAAGCTTTCTTT
CASSNLRDRGVRAEAFF
>-|15|TRBJ1-3|few|TRBV11-2
TGTGCCAGCAGCTTATCCTCCGGGAATGGAAACACCATATATTTT
CASSLSSGNGNTIYF